This TCR beta chain was identified during a study of blood T cells in healthy people across ages. This CDR3 contains 16 residues. The V gene's germline CDR1 is ENHRY and CDR2 SYGVKD. The junction had 7 bases not matched to a gene; V was cut back by 4 bases and J by 0 bases. Then a second PCR, running about 6 to 12 cycles, was carried out with a sample-barcoded 5' primer and a J-beta primer mix. A single record per CDR3 protein comes from TCRdb applying MiXCR to the 5' RACE reads. The sample gives roughly 700,000 distinct CDR3 sequences, about 52% of which show up once; 30% to 40% is in the top ten. Sequencing input: blood. This chain uses TRBV10-3 with TRBJ2-3, with TRBD1 identical over 7 bases. This TCR was recovered from a woman aged 60 to 75 in good health. The CDR3 reads CAISGLGTESTDTQYF. The CDR3 DNA sequence: TGTGCCATCAGTGGCCTGGGGACAGAAAGCACAGATACGCAGTATTTT.